The text below deals with one T cell receptor (beta chain). Its target is not known. PCR used 60 Vbeta primers and 13 Jbeta primers. Assay used: immunoSEQ multiplex PCR; TCRdb lists only in-frame clones, some missing. This sample carries approximately 150,000 clones, 50% to 75% of them seen once, and the ten largest clones take about 7.1%. The source of the sample is a study of cytomegalovirus exposure and HLA in healthy donors. Study-wide context: Drawn from HLA-typed donors, roughly 87 million unique TCRs were held in an early data release. Points from the study as a whole: The likely origin of a cluster of highly shared sequence variants was a sequencing artifact. Later analysis identified a missense DCLRE1C variant that was linked to TCR beta V- and J-gene trimming. In a later analysis, at a false discovery rate of 0.05, 16,951 TCR beta sequences were associated with HLA alleles.

Germline CDR1 MDHEN, CDR2 SYDVKM. The length of the CDR3 is 15 residues. Between the trimmed V and J ends, which lost 6 bases and 7 bases, there was a span of 22 bases. The rearrangement uses TRBV28 and TRBJ2-7; maybe TRBD1 (6 bases). Sequencing was performed on PBMCs. This receptor was taken from a woman between 55 and 75 years old in good health and CMV-seropositive. CDR3 sequence reads: CASSFLQGTTEEQYF. Written as DNA, the CDR3 is TGTGCCAGCAGCTTCCTACAGGGAACCACGGAAGAGCAGTACTTC.